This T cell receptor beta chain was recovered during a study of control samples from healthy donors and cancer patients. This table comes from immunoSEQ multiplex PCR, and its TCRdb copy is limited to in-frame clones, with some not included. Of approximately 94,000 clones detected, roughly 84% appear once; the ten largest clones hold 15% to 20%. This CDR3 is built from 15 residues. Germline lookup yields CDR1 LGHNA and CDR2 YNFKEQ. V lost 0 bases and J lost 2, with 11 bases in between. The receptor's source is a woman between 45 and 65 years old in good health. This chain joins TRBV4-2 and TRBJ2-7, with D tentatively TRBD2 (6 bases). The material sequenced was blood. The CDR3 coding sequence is TGTGCCAGCAGCCAAGATTTAGCGGTGGCCTACGAGCAGTACTTC. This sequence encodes CASSQDLAVAYEQYF.